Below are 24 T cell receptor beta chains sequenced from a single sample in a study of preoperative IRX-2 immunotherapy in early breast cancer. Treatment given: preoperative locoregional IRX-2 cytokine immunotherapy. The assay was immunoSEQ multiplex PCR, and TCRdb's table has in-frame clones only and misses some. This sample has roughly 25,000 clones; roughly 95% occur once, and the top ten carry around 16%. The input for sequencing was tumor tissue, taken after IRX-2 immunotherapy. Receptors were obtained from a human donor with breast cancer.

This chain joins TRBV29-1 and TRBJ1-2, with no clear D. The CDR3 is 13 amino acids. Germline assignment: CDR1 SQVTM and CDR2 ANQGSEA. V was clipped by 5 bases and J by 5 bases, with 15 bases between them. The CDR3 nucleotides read TGCAGCGTTCTATATACTAGTCCTTATGGCTACACCTTC. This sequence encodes CSVLYTSPYGYTF.

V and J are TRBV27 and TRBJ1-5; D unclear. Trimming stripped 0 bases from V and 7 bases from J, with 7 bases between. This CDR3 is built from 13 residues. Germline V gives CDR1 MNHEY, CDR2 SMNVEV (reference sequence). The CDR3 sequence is CASSLSDGQPQHF. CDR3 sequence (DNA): TGTGCCAGCAGTTTATCAGACGGACAGCCCCAGCATTTT.

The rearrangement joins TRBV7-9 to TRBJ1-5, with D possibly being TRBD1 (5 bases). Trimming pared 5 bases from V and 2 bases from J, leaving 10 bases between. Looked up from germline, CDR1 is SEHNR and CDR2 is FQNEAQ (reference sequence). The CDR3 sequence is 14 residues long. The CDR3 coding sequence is TGTGCCAGCAGCCGCGGGGGGGGCAATCAGCCCCAGCATTTT. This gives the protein CASSRGGGNQPQHF.

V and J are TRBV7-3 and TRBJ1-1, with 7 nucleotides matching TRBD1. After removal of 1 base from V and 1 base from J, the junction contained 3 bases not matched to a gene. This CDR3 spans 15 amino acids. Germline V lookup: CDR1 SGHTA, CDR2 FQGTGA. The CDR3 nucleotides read TGTGCCAGCAGCTTAAAGGGGGCAGGGAACACTGAAGCTTTCTTT. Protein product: CASSLKGAGNTEAFF.

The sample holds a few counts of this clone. In DNA form, the CDR3 reads TGTGCCAGCAGCCAGCGATCGGATATAGCCAAAAACATTCAGTACTTC. Its protein product is CASSQRSDIAKNIQYF. The chain uses TRBV4-2 and TRBJ2-4, with D unclear. The CDR3 contains 16 residues. Germline V lookup: CDR1 LGHNA, CDR2 YNFKEQ. The V and J ends lost 3 bases and 0 bases respectively, with 12 bases between them.

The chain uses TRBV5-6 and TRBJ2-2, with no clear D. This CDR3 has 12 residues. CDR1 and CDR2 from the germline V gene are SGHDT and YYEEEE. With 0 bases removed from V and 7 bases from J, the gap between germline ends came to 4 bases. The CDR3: CASSLGVGELFF. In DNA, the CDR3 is TGTGCCAGCAGCTTGGGGGTCGGGGAGCTGTTTTTT.

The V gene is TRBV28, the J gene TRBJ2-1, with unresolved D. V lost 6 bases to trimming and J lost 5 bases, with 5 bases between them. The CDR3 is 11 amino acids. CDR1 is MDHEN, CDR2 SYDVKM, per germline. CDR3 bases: TGTGCCAGCAGGAAAAACAATGAGCAGTTCTTC. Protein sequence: CASRKNNEQFF.

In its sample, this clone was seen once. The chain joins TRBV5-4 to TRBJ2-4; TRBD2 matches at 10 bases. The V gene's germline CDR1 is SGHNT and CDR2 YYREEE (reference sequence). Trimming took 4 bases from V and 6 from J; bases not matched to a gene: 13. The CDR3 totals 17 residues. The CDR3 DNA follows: TGTGCCAGCAGCCAAGCAGACAGTAGCGGGGGGACAAACATTCAGTACTTC. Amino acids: CASSQADSSGGTNIQYF. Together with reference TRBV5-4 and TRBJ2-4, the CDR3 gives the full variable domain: ETGVTQSPTHLIKTRGQQVTLRCSSQSGHNTVSWYQQALGQGPQFIFQYYREEENGRGNFPPRFSGLQFPNYSSELNVNALELDDSALYLCASSQADSSGGTNIQYFGAGTRLSVL.

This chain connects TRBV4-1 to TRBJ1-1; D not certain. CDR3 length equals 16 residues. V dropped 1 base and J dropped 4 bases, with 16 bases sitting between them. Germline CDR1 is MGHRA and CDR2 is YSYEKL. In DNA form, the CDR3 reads TGCGCCAGCAGCCAAGGAGGATACCGTGGGAGCACTGAAGCTTTCTTT. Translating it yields CASSQGGYRGSTEAFF.

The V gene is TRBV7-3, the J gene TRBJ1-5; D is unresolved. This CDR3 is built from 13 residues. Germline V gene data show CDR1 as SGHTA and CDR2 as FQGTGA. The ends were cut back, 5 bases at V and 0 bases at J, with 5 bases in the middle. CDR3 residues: CASSTDSNQPQHF. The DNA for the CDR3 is TGTGCCAGCAGCACGGATAGCAATCAGCCCCAGCATTTT.

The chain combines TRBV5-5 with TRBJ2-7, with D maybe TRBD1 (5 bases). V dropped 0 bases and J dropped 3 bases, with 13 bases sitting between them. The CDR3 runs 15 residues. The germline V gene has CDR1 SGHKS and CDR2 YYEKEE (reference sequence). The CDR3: CASSLGQGISYEQYF. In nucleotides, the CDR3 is TGTGCCAGCAGCTTGGGCCAGGGAATCAGCTACGAGCAGTACTTC.

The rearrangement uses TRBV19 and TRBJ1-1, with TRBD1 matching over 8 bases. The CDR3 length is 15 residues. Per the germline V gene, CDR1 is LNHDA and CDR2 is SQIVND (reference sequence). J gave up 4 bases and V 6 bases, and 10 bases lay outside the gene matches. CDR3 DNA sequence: TGTGCCAGTAGCCCCCCAGACAGGGGCTCCACTGAAGCTTTCTTT. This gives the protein CASSPPDRGSTEAFF.

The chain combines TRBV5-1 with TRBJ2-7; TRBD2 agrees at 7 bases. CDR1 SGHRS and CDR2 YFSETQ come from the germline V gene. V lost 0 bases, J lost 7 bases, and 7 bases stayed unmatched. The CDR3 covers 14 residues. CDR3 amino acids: CASSLARAGGEQYF. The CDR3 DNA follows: TGCGCCAGCAGCTTGGCAAGGGCCGGGGGGGAGCAGTACTTC.

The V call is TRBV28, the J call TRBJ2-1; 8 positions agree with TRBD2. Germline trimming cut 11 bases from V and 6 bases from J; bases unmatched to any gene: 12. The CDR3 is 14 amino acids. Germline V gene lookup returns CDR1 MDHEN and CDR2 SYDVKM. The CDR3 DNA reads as TGTGCCTACCGAGGGACTAGAAGCTCCAATGAGCAGTTCTTC. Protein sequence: CAYRGTRSSNEQFF. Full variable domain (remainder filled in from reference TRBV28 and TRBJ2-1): DVKVTQSSRYLVKRTGEKVFLECVQDMDHENMFWYRQDPGLGLRLIYFSYDVKMKEKGDIPEGYSVSREKKERFSLILESASTNQTSMYLCAYRGTRSSNEQFFGPGTRLTVL.

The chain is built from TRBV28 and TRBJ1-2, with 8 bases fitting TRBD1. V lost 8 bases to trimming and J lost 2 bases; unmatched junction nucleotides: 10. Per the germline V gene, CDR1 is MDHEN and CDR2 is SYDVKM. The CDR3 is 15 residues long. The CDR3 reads CASCMTGEKNYGYTF. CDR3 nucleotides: TGTGCCAGCTGCATGACAGGGGAGAAGAACTATGGCTACACCTTC.

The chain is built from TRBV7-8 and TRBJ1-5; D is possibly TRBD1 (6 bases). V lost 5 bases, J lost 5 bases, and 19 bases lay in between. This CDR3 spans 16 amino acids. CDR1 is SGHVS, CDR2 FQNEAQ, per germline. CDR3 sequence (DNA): TGTGCCAGCAGCGGCACAGGGTCTGGGGGGCATCAGCCCCAGCATTTT. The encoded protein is CASSGTGSGGHQPQHF.

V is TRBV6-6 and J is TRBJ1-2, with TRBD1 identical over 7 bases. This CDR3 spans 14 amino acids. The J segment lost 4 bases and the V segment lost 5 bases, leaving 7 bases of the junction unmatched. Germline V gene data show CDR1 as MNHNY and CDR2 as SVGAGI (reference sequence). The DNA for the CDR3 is TGTGCCAGCAGTACCCCCCCAGGGGGCTATGGCTACACCTTC. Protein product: CASSTPPGGYGYTF.

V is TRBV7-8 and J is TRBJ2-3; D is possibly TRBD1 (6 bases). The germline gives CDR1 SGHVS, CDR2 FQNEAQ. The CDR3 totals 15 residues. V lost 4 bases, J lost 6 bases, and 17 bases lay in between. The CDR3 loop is CASSSSAGTSDTQYF. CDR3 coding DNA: TGTGCCAGCAGCTCAAGCGCCGGGACATCGGATACGCAGTATTTT.

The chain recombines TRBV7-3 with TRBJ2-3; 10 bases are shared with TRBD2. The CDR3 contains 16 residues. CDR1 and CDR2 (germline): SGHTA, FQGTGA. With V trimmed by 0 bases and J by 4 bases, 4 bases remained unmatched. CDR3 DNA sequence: TGTGCCAGCAGCTTAACCAGCGGGAGGGCCTCAGATACGCAGTATTTT. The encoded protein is CASSLTSGRASDTQYF.

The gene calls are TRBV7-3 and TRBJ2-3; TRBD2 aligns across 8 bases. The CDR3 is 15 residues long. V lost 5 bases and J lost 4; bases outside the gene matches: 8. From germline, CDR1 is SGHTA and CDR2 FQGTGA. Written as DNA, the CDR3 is TGTGCCAGCAGCGAAGGGGGACTAGACCCAGATACGCAGTATTTT. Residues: CASSEGGLDPDTQYF.

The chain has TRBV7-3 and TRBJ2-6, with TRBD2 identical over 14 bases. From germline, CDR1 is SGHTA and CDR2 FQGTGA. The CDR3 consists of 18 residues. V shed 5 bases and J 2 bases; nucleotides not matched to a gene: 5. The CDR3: CASSRTSGGSTGANVLTF. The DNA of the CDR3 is TGTGCCAGCAGCCGGACTAGCGGGGGGTCAACTGGGGCCAACGTCCTGACTTTC. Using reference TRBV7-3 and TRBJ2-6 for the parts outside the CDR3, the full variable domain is GAGVSQTPSNKVTEKGKYVELRCDPISGHTALYWYRQSLGQGPEFLIYFQGTGAADDSGLPNDRFFAVRPEGSVSTLKIQRTERGDSAVYLCASSRTSGGSTGANVLTFGAGSRLTVL.

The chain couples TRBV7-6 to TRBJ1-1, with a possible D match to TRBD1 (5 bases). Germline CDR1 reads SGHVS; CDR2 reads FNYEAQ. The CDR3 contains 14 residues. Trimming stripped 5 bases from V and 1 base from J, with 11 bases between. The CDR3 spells CASSDGTGNTEAFF. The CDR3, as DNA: TGTGCCAGCAGCGACGGGACCGGGAACACTGAAGCTTTCTTT.

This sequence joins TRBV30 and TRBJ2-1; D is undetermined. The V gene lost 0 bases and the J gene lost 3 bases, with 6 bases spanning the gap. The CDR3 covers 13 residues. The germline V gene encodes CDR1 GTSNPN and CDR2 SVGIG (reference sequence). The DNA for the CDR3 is TGTGCCTGGAGTGTTAACCTCTACAATGAGCAGTTCTTC. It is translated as CAWSVNLYNEQFF.

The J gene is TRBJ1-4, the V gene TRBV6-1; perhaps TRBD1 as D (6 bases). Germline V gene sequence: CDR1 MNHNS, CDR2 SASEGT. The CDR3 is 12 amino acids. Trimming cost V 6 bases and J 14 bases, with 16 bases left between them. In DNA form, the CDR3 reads TGTGCCAGCAGCCGAGGACAGCGGGGGCTGTTTTTT. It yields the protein CASSRGQRGLFF.